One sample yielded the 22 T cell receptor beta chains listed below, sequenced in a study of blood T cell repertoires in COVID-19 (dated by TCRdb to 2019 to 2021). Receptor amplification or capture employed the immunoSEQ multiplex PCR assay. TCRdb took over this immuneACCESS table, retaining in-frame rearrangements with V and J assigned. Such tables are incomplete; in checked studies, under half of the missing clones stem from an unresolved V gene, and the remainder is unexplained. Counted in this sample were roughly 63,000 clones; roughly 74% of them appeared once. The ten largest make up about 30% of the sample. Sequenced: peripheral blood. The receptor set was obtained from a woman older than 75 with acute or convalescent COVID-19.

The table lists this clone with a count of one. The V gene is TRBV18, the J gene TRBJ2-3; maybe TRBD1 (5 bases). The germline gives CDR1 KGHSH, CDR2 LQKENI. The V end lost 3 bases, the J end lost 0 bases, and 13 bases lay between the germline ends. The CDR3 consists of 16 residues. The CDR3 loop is CASSPWGGASTDTQYF. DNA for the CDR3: TGTGCCAGCTCACCGTGGGGCGGAGCCAGCACAGATACGCAGTATTTT.

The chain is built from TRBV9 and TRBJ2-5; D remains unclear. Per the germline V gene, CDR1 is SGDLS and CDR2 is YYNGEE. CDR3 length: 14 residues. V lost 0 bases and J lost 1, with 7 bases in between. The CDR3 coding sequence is TGTGCCAGCAGCGTAGGACACCTCCAAGAGACCCAGTACTTC. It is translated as CASSVGHLQETQYF.

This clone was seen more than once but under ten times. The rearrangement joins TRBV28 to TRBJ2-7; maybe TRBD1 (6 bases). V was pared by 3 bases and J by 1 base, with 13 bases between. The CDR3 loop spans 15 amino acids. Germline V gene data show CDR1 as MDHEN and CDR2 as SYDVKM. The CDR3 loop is CASSLIGTNSYEQYF. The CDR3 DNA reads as TGTGCCAGCAGTTTGATTGGGACAAATTCCTACGAGCAGTACTTC.

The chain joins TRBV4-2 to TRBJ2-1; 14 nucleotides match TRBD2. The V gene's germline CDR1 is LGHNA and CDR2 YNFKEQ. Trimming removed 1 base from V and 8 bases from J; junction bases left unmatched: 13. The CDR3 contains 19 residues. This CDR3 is CASSQGYGTSGRSGDEQFF. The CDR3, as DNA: TGTGCCAGCAGCCAAGGTTACGGGACTAGCGGGAGAAGTGGCGATGAGCAGTTCTTC.

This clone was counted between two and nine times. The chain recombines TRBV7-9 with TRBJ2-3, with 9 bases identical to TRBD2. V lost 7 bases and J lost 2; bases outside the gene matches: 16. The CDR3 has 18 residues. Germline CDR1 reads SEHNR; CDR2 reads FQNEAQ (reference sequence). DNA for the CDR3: TGTGCCAGCACTAAAAGAGGGCTGGCTAGCGGGAACACAGATACGCAGTATTTT. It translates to CASTKRGLASGNTDTQYF.

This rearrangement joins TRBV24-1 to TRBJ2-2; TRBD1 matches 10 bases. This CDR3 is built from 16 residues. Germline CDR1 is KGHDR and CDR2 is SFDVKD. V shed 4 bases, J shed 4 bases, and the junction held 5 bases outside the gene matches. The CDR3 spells CATSETGGLGTGELFF. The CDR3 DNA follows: TGTGCCACCAGTGAGACAGGGGGCTTAGGCACCGGGGAGCTGTTTTTT.

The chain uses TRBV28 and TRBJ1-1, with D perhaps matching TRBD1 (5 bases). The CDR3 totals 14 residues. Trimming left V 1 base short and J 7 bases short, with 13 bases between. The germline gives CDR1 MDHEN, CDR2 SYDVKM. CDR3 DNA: TGTGCCAGCAGTTTATTTGGGGGGAGTGGTGAAGCTTTCTTT. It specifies CASSLFGGSGEAFF.

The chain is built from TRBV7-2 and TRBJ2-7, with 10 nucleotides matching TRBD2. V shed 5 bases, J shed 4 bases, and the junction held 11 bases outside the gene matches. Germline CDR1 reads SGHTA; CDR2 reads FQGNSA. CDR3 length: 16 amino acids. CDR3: CASSLKGALAGYEQYF. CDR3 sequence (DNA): TGTGCCAGCAGCCTGAAGGGGGCACTAGCGGGGTACGAGCAGTACTTC.

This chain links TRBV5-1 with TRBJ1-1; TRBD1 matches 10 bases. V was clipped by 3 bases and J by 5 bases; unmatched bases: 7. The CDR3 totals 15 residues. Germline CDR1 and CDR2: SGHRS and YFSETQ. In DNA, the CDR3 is TGCGCCAGCAGCTCGGACAGGGGGGTGTGGACTGAAGCTTTCTTT. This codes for CASSSDRGVWTEAFF.

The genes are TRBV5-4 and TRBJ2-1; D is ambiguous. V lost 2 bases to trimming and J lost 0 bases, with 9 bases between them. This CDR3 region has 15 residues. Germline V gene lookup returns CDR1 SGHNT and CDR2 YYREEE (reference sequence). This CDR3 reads CASSFRIISYNEQFF. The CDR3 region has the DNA TGTGCCAGCAGCTTCAGAATAATCTCCTACAATGAGCAGTTCTTC.

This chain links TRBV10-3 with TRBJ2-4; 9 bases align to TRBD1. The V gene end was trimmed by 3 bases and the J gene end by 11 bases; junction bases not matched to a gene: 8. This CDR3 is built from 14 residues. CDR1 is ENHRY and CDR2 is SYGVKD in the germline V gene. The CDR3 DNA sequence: TGTGCCATCAGTGATTCGGGACAGGGTATTTTTCAGTACTTC. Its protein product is CAISDSGQGIFQYF.

The CDR3 DNA reads TGCAGCGCTCGGACAGACAGGGGTTCCGAGCAGTACTTC. As protein: CSARTDRGSEQYF. The V and J genes are TRBV29-1 and TRBJ2-7, with TRBD1 identical over 8 bases. The germline gives CDR1 SQVTM, CDR2 ANQGSEA. The length of the CDR3 is 13 residues. J was trimmed by 6 bases and V by 7 bases; bases with no gene match: 11.

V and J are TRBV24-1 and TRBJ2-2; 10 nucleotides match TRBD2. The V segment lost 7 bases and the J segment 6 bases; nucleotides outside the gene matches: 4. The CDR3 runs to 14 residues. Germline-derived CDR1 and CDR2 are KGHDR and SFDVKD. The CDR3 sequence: CATSSGRASGELFF. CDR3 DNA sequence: TGTGCCACCAGCAGCGGGAGGGCCTCCGGGGAGCTGTTTTTT.

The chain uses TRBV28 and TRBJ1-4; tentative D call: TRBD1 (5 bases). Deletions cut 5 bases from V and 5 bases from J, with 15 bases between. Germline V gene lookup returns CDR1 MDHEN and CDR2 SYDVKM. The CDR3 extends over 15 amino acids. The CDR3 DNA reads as TGTGCCAGCAGTCTGCCCGACAGAAGAAATGAAAAACTGTTTTTT. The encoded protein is CASSLPDRRNEKLFF.

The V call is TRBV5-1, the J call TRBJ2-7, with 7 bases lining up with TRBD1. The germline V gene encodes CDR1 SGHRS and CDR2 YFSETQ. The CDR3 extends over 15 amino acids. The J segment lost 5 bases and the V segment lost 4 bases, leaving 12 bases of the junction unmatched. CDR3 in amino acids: CASSILDRAEHEQYF. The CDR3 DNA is TGCGCCAGCAGCATCCTAGACAGGGCGGAACACGAGCAGTACTTC.

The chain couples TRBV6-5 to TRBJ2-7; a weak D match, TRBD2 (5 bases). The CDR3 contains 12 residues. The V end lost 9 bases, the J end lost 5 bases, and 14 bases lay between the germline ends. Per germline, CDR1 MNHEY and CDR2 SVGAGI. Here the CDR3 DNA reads TGTGCCAGTAAGAGGGTAGGTGACGAGCAGTACTTC. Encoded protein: CASKRVGDEQYF.

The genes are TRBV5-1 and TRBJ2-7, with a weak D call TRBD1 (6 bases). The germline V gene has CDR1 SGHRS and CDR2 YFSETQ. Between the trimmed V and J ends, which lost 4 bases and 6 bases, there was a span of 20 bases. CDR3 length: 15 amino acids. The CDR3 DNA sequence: TGCGCCAGCAGCCCTTTACCTCACAGGGCCAGCGAGCAGTACTTC. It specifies CASSPLPHRASEQYF. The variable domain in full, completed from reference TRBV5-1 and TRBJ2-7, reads KAGVTQTPRYLIKTRGQQVTLSCSPISGHRSVSWYQQTPGQGLQFLFEYFSETQRNKGNFPGRFSGRQFSNSRSEMNVSTLELGDSALYLCASSPLPHRASEQYFGPGTRLTVT.

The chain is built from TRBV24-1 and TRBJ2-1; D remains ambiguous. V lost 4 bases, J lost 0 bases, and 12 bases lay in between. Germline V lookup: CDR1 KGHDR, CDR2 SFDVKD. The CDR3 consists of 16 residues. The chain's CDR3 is CATSEGGTFSYNEQFF. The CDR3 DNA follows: TGTGCCACCAGTGAAGGCGGTACCTTCTCCTACAATGAGCAGTTCTTC.

The CDR3 here is CATSAGGHSYEQYF. CDR3 DNA: TGTGCCACCAGCGCCGGGGGGCACTCCTACGAGCAGTACTTC. The chain employs TRBV15 and TRBJ2-7; TRBD2 is a possible D gene (7 bases). The germline V and J ends were trimmed by 5 bases and 0 bases, with 11 bases remaining between them. The CDR3 runs to 14 residues. CDR1 LNHNV and CDR2 YYDKDF come from the germline V gene (reference sequence). Filled out from reference TRBV15 and TRBJ2-7, the complete variable domain reads DAMVIQNPRYQVTQFGKPVTLSCSQTLNHNVMYWYQQKSSQAPKLLFHYYDKDFNNEADTPDNFQSRRPNTSFCFLDIRSPGLGDTAMYLCATSAGGHSYEQYFGPGTRLTVT.

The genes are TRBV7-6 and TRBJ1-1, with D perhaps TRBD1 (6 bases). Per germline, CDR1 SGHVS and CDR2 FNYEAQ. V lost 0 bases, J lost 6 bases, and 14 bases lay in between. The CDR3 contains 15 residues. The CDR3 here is CASSLAPLAGAEAFF. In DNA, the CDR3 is TGTGCCAGCAGCTTAGCGCCCCTGGCAGGGGCTGAAGCTTTCTTT.

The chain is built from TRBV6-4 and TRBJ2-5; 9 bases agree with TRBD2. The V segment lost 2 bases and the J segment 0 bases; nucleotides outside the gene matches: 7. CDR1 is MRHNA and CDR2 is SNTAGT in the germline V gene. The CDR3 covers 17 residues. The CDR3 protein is CASSDLRLAENQETQYF. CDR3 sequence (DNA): TGTGCCAGCAGTGACCTCCGACTAGCGGAGAACCAAGAGACCCAGTACTTC.

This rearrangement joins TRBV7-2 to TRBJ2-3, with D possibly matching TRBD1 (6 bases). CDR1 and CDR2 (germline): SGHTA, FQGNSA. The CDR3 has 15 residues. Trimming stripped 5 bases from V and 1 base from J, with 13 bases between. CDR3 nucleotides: TGTGCCAGCAGCCCTCCGGCAGGGGGCACAGATACGCAGTATTTT. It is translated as CASSPPAGGTDTQYF.